The entry that follows covers one T cell receptor (beta chain) sequence. This clonotype occurred many times. Its antigen is not yet known. The input lacks base qualities; no much larger clone sits a single base away. Counted from cysteine to phenylalanine, this CDR3 has 16 amino acids. Kept here is only the CDR3 DNA, which spans 48 bases and is read in frame from base 1. The trim is 4 bases for V and 0 bases for J, with a gap of 13 bases between the germline ends. From the germline V gene, CDR1 is MNHNS and CDR2 is SASEGT. The data were obtained in a study of neurological immune-mediated disorders (dated by TCRdb to between 2018 and 2020). At the level of the whole study: Peripheral blood TCR-beta repertoires from HTLV-I-associated myelopathy (HAM/TSP) patients, multiple sclerosis patients and healthy controls were compared by UMI-based sequencing. To precisely calculate how much the frequency of each individual clone varied, libraries were sequenced in technical triplicate. Longitudinal samples, technical triplicates and paired sorted CD4+ and CD8+ T-cell subsets, alongside PBMC samples, were included among the roughly 100 TCR-beta libraries. The cohort comprised 68 subjects: roughly 14 HAM/TSP patients, approximately 34 multiple sclerosis patients and around 20 healthy controls.

What the study reported, not specific to this receptor: No identical CDR3 amino acid sequences were found to be shared among expanded clones across subjects, suggesting that TCR-beta repertoires were private in all groups. The highest TCR clonal expansion was observed in HAM/TSP patients, whereas the lowest was observed in MS patients, even when compared with healthy controls.

Explained via the paper, the time point label denotes: technical triplicate 1. For the sorted-subset TCR libraries, the starting material was over 750,000 sorted CD4+ or CD8+ T cells. Peripheral blood underwent Ficoll-Hypaque density gradient centrifugation to isolate PBMCs, which were then cryopreserved in liquid nitrogen. Paired sorted CD4+ and CD8+ subsets came from healthy controls, HAM/TSP patients and MS patients. cDNA was synthesized by template-switch 5'RACE using a primer with a 10-nucleotide random unique molecular identifier that tagged each TCR transcript. Every sequencing run covered 15-18 subjects and yielded more than 180 million TCR-beta sequences. Total RNA was extracted with the RNeasy kit. Using the KAPA Real-time Library Amplification kit, TCR-beta VDJ regions were amplified with primers for the TCR constant region and the 5'RACE anchor. A first PCR added sample indexes and Illumina adaptors, after which a second PCR increased the library yield. After Ampure bead purification, the TCR product of roughly 650 bp was size-selected on a 2% E-gel SizeSelection system. Before pooling, libraries had their quality checked on a Bioanalyzer, their concentration measured with Qubit, and their quantity determined with the Kapa Library Quantification kit. An Illumina HiSeq 2500 sequenced the libraries paired-end 2 x 150 bp. To increase sequence diversity, roughly 24-31% phiX was spiked into each library pool. In the authors' own workflow: Quality-filtered reads were processed with the UMI-based MiGEC pipeline, and over 85% of raw TCR sequences were removed by the MiGEC pipeline during error correction. VDJ genes were aligned to IMGT germline references, and each clonotype was defined by a unique CDR3 amino acid sequence together with V-J genes. Clonal expansion, Shannon diversity, and CDR3 relatedness (CalcPairwiseDistances, ClusterSamples) were evaluated with VDJtools, and phylogenetic trees were built with CLCbio workbench. Clones with at least 8 unique UMIs were defined as expanded, with this threshold being based on coefficient-of-variation modelling across technical triplicates. Using fastp at Q25 and MiXCR, TCRdb reprocessed the public reads and kept productive beta chains. Each CDR3 protein appears once, grouped with its most common genes and DNA. These V and J calls derive from TCRdb rather than the authors' analysis. This sample holds fewer than 30,000 distinct CDR3 sequences; 13% were observed only once. The ten largest clones represent around 5.9% of the sample.

The receptor was derived from a female donor with HTLV-1-associated myelopathy (HAM/TSP). The sequence is built from TRBV6-1 and TRBJ1-5; a tentative D call is TRBD1 (6 bases match). The specimen was CD4+ T cells from blood. Here the CDR3 is given as CASSGTALYSNQPQHF. The nucleotide sequence reads TGTGCCAGCAGTGGGACAGCCCTGTATAGCAATCAGCCCCAGCATTTT.